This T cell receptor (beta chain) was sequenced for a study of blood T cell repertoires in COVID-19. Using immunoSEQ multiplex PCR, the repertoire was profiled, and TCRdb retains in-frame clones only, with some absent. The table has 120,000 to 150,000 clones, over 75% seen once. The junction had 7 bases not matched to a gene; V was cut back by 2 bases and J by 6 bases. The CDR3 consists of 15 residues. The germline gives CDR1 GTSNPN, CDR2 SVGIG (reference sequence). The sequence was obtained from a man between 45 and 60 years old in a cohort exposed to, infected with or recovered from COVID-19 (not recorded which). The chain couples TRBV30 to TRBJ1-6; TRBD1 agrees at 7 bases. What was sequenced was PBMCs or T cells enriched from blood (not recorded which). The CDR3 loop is CAWSSPDRVNSPLHF. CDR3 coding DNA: TGTGCCTGGAGTTCCCCCGACAGGGTTAATTCACCCCTCCACTTT.